The present TCR beta chain was sequenced within a study of blood T cell repertoires in COVID-19. Overall study context: Whether acute or convalescent, the COVID-19 samples came from the United States, Italy and Spain. The analysed material was cDNA or gDNA that came from T cells, B-cell-depleted T cells, or PBMCs.

Original data processing: Estimated nucleated cell counts came from reference gene primer amplification. The table came from immunoSEQ multiplex PCR; TCRdb's copy has only in-frame clones and leaves some out. V and J calls and clone size are those listed in that table; D and trimming were worked out from the DNA. Seen here are some 460,000 clones, roughly 91% observed once, and the top ten hold about 4.3%. The ends were cut back, 3 bases at V and 6 bases at J, with 12 bases in the middle. The CDR3 covers 14 residues. CDR1 is GTSNPN, CDR2 SVGIG, per germline (reference sequence). The specimen was peripheral blood. The origin of this receptor is a woman aged 25 to 39 with acute or convalescent COVID-19. The chain recombines TRBV30 with TRBJ1-6; D gene unclear. CDR3 nucleotide sequence: TGTGCCTGGAGGGCCCCATCTCTTAATTCACCCCTCCACTTT. Its protein product is CAWRAPSLNSPLHF.